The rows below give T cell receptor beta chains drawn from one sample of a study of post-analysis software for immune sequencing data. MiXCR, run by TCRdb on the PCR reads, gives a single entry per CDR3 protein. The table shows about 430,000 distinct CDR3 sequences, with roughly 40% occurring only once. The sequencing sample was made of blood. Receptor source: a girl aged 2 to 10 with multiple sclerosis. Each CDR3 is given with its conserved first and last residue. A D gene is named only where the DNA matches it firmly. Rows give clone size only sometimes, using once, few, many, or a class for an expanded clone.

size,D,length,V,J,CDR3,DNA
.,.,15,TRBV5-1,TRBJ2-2,CASSPGPSNTGELFF,TGCGCCAGCAGCCCCGGACCTTCCAACACCGGGGAGCTGTTTTTT
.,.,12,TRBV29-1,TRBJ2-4,CSAWGAKNIQYF,TGCAGCGCCTGGGGAGCCAAAAACATTCAGTACTTC
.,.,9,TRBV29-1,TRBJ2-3,CSVGDQQYF,TGCAGCGTTGGTGACCAGCAGTATTTT
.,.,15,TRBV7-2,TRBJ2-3,CASSIGTSGLNTQYF,TGTGCCAGCAGCATCGGGACGTCAGGGCTTAATACGCAGTATTTT
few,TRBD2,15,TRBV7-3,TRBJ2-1,CASSLSGGAPNEQFF,TGTGCCAGCAGCTTAAGCGGGGGGGCCCCCAATGAGCAGTTCTTC
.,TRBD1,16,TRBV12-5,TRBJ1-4,CASGLGGQGVNEKLFF,TGTGCTAGTGGTTTGGGAGGACAGGGAGTTAATGAAAAACTGTTTTTT
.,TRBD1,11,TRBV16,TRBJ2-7,CASGHRGEQYF,TGTGCCAGCGGCCACAGGGGCGAGCAGTACTTC
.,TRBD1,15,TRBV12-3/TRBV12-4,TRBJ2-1,CASSLEGARVYEQFF,TGTGCCAGCAGTTTAGAGGGGGCGAGGGTCTACGAGCAGTTCTTC
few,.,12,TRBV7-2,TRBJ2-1,CASSLRDDEQFF,TGTGCCAGCAGCTTAAGGGACGATGAGCAGTTCTTC
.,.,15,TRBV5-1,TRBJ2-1,CASSGTVMGYNEQFF,TGCGCCAGCAGCGGGACGGTCATGGGTTACAATGAGCAGTTCTTC
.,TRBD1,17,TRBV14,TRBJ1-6,CASSQGSGTGSSSPLHF,TGTGCCAGCAGCCAAGGGTCAGGGACAGGGTCGAGTTCACCCCTCCACTTT
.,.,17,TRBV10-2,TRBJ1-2,CASSDLRKDRPNYGYTF,TGCGCCAGCAGTGACCTACGAAAAGACAGGCCGAACTATGGCTACACCTTC
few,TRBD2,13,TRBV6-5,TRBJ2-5,CASTAGGPETQYF,TGTGCCAGCACGGCGGGGGGGCCGGAGACCCAGTACTTC
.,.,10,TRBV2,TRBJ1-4,CASEGRKLFF,TGTGCCAGCGAGGGAAGAAAACTGTTTTTT
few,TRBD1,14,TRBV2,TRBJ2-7,CASGEGQGTGEQYF,TGTGCCAGCGGCGAAGGACAGGGCACAGGCGAGCAGTACTTC
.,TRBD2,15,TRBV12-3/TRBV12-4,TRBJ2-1,CTSSRTSEGYNEQFF,TGTACCAGCAGCCGAACTAGCGAGGGGTACAATGAGCAGTTCTTC
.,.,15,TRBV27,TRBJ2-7,CASSRTPRTSYEQYF,TGTGCCAGCAGTCGCACACCCAGGACCTCCTACGAGCAGTACTTC
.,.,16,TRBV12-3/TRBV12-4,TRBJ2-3,CASSQPIGLSIGTQYF,TGTGCCAGCAGTCAACCAATAGGACTGAGTATCGGTACGCAGTATTTT
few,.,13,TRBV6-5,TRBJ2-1,CASEQGAGNEQFF,TGTGCCAGCGAACAAGGGGCGGGCAATGAGCAGTTCTTC
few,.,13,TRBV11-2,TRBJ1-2,CASSLTGAGGYTF,TGTGCCAGCAGCTTAACAGGTGCGGGAGGCTACACCTTC
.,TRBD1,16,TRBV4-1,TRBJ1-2,CASSQGTGTGEHGYTF,TGCGCCAGCAGCCAAGGAACCGGGACAGGGGAACATGGCTACACCTTC
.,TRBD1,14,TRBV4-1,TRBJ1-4,CASSKPQGDEKLFF,TGCGCCAGCAGCAAGCCTCAGGGGGATGAAAAACTGTTTTTT
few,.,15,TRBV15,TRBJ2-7,CATSGRSGMAYEQYF,TGTGCCACCAGCGGACGCAGCGGAATGGCCTACGAGCAGTACTTC
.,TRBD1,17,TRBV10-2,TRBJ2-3,CASSRQGAAFGTDTQYF,TGCGCCAGCAGTCGGCAGGGGGCTGCTTTTGGCACAGATACGCAGTATTTT
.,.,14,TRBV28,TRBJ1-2,CASSLVVSNYGYTF,TGTGCCAGCAGTTTAGTGGTCAGCAACTATGGCTACACCTTC
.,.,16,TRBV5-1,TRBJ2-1,CASSLDVQGGSNEQFF,TGCGCCAGCAGCTTGGATGTACAGGGAGGGTCTAATGAGCAGTTCTTC
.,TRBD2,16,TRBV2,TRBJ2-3,CASSARGGYSTDTQYF,TGTGCCAGCAGTGCGCGCGGGGGGTATAGCACAGATACGCAGTATTTT
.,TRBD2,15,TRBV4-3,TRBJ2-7,CASSLSGGDSYEQYF,TGCGCCAGCAGCCTCAGCGGGGGGGACTCCTACGAGCAGTACTTC
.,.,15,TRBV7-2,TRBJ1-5,CASSGDGISNQPQHF,TGTGCCAGCAGCGGAGACGGAATTAGCAATCAGCCCCAGCATTTT
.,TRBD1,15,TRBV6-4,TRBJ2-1,CASSDPGTGLNEQFF,TGTGCCAGCAGTGACCCGGGGACAGGGCTCAATGAGCAGTTCTTC
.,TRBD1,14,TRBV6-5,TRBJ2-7,CASSDLQGTYEQYF,TGTGCCAGCAGTGACTTACAGGGGACCTACGAGCAGTACTTC
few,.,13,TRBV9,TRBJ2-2,CASSVVTGGELFF,TGTGCCAGCAGCGTAGTTACTGGCGGGGAGCTGTTTTTT
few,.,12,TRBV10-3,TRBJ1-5,CAISLGNQPQHF,TGTGCCATCAGTCTTGGGAATCAGCCCCAGCATTTT
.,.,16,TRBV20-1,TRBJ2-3,CSARDFVLGFTDTQYF,TGCAGTGCTAGAGATTTTGTACTAGGGTTCACAGATACGCAGTATTTT
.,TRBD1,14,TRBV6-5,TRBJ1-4,CASSYDRAFEKLFF,TGTGCCAGCAGTTACGACAGGGCGTTCGAAAAACTGTTTTTT
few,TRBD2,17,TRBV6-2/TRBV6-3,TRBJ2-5,CASSPPGLAGDWETQYF,TGTGCCAGCAGTCCGCCGGGACTAGCGGGAGATTGGGAGACCCAGTACTTC
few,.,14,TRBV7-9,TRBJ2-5,CASSWGTNQETQYF,TGTGCCAGCAGCTGGGGGACAAACCAAGAGACCCAGTACTTC
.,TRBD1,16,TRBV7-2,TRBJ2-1,CASSWGQEARVDEQFF,TGTGCCAGCAGCTGGGGACAGGAGGCTAGGGTGGATGAGCAGTTCTTC
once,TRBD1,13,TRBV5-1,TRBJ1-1,CASSGQGGSEAFF,TGCGCCAGCAGTGGGCAGGGGGGCTCTGAAGCTTTCTTT
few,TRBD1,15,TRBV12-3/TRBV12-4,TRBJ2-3,CASTSTGLSTDTQYF,TGTGCCAGCACCTCGACAGGGCTAAGCACAGATACGCAGTATTTT
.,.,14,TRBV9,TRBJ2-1,CASSELVSDNEQFF,TGTGCCAGCAGCGAACTAGTATCGGACAATGAGCAGTTCTTC
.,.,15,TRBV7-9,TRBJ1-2,CASSLAREANYGYTF,TGTGCCAGCAGCTTAGCTCGGGAAGCTAACTATGGCTACACCTTC
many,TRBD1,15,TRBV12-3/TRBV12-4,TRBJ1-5,CASSLGQGARQPQHF,TGTGCCAGCAGTTTGGGACAGGGAGCGAGACAGCCCCAGCATTTT
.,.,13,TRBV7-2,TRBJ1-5,CASSLVVGQPQHF,TGTGCCAGCAGCTTAGTAGTAGGTCAGCCCCAGCATTTT
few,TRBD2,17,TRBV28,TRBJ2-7,CASSPPLTSGRLREQYF,TGTGCCAGCAGTCCACCCTTGACTAGCGGGAGGCTTCGTGAGCAGTACTTC
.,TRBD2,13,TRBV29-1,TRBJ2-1,CSAGLAGVREQFF,TGCAGCGCGGGACTAGCGGGAGTGAGGGAGCAGTTCTTC
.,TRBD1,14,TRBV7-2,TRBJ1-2,CASSSGQGASGYTF,TGTGCCAGCAGCTCAGGACAGGGGGCAAGTGGCTACACCTTC
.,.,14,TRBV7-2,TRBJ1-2,CASSPRGFNYGYTF,TGTGCCAGCAGCCCCCGCGGTTTCAACTATGGCTACACCTTC
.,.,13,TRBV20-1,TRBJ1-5,CSARGGSHQPQHF,TGCAGTGCTAGAGGAGGCAGTCATCAGCCCCAGCATTTT
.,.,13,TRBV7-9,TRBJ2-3,CASITGRTDTQYF,TGTGCCAGCATTACTGGGCGAACAGATACGCAGTATTTT
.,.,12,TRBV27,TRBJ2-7,CASSFWGNEQYF,TGTGCCAGCAGTTTCTGGGGAAACGAGCAGTACTTC
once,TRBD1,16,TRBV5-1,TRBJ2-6,CASSPGTGLGANILTF,TGCGCCAGCAGTCCCGGGACAGGGCTTGGGGCCAACATCCTGACTTTC
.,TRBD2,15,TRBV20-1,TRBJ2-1,CSARTLAEPSPTQFF,TGCAGTGCTAGGACGCTAGCGGAGCCCTCCCCTACCCAGTTCTTC
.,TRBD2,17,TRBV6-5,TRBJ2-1,CASSYGSGGLTYNEQFF,TGTGCCAGCAGTTACGGTAGCGGGGGATTGACCTACAATGAGCAGTTCTTC
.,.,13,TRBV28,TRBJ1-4,CASSRQGNEKLFF,TGTGCCAGCAGTCGCCAGGGTAATGAAAAACTGTTTTTT